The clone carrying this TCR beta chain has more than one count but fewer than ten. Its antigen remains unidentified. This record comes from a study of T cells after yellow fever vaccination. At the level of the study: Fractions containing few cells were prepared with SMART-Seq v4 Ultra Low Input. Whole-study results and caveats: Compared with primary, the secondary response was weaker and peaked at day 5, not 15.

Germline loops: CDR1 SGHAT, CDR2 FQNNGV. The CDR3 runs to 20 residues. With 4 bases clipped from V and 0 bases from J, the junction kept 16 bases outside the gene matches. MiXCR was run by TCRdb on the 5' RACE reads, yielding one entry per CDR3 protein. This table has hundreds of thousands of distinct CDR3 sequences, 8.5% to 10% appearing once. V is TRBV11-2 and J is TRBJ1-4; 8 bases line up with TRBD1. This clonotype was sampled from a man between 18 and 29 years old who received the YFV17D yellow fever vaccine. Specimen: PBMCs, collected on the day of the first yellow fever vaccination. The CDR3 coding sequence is TGTGCCAGCAGCTCGGCCCCGGGACAGGTCAGGCTTGCAACTAATGAAAAACTGTTTTTT. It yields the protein CASSSAPGQVRLATNEKLFF.